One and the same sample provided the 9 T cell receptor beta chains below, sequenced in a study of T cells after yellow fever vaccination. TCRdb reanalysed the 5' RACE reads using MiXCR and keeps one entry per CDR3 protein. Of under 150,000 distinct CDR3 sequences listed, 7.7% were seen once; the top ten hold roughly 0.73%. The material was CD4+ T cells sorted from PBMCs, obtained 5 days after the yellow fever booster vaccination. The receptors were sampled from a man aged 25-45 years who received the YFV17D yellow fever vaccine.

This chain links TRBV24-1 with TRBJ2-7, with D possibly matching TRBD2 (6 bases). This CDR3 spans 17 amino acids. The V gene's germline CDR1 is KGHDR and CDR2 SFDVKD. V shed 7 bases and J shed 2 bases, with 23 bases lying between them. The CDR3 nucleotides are TGTGCCACCAGATCCTTCCGGCGGGACCAACTACCCTACGAGCAGTACTTC. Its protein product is CATRSFRRDQLPYEQYF.

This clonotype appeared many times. The CDR3 DNA reads TGTGCCAGCTCACCTCGCGACACTGAAGCTTTCTTT. Translation: CASSPRDTEAFF. The V call is TRBV18, the J call TRBJ1-1, with no clear D. Between the trimmed V and J ends, which lost 3 bases and 3 bases, there was a span of 5 bases. Germline CDR1 and CDR2: KGHSH and LQKENI. The CDR3 runs to 12 residues.

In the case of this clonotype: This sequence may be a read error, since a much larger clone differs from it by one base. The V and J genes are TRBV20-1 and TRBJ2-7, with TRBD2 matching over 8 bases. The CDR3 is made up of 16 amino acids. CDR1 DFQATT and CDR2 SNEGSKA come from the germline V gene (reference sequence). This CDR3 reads CCARDATGGPGYEQYF. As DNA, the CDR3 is TGCTGTGCTAGAGATGCAACGGGAGGGCCTGGCTACGAGCAGTACTTC.

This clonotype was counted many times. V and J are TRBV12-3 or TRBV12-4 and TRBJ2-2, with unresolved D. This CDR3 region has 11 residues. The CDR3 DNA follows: TGTGCGGGGAAGAACACCGGGGAGCTGTTTTTT. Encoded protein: CAGKNTGELFF.

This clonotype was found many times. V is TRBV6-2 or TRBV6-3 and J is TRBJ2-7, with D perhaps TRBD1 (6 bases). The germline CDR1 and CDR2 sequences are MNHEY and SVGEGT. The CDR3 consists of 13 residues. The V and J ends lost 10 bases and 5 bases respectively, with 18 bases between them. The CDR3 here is CATRGGTRHEQYF. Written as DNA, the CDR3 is TGTGCCACCAGAGGGGGAACGCGCCACGAGCAGTACTTC.

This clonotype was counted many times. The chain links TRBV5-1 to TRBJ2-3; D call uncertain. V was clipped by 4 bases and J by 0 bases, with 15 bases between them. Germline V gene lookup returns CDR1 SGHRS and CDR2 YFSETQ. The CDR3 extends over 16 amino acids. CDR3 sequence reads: CASSPRARLSTDTQYF. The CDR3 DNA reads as TGCGCCAGCAGCCCTCGAGCGCGCTTAAGCACAGATACGCAGTATTTT.

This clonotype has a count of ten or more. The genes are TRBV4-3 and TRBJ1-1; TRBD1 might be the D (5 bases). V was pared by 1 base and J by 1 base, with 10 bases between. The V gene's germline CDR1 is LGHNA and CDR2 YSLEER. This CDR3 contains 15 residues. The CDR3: CASSQAPGRNTEAFF. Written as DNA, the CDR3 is TGCGCCAGCAGCCAAGCCCCAGGGAGGAACACTGAAGCTTTCTTT.

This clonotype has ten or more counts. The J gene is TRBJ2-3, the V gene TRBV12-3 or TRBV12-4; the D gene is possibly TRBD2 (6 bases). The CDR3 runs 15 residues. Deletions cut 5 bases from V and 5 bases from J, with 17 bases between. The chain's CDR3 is CASSGGIVRGDTQYF. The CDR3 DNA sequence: TGTGCCAGCAGTGGAGGGATCGTGAGGGGAGATACGCAGTATTTT.

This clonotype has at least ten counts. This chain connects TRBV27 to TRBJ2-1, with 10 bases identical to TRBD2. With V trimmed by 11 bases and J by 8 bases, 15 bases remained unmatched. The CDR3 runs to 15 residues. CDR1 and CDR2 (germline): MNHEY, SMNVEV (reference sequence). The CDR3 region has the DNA TGTGCCGGACCCTTAAATAGCGGGAGGTTAGATGAGCAGTTCTTC. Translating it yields CAGPLNSGRLDEQFF.